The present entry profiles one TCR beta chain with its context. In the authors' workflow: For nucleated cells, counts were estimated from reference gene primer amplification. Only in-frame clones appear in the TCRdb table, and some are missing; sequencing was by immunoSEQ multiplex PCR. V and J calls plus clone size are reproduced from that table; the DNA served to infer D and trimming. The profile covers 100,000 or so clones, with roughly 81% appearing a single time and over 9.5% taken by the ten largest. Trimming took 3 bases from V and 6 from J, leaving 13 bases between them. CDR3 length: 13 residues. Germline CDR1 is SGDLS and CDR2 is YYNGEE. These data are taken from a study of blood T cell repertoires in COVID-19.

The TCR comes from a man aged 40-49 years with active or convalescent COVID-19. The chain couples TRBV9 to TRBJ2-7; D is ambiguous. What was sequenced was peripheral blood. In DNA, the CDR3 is TGTGCCAGCAGCGACCCACAGACCCCCGAGCAGTACTTC. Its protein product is CASSDPQTPEQYF.